Sequencing of this TCR beta chain was carried out in a study of cytomegalovirus exposure and HLA in healthy donors. Overall study results and limits: CMV serostatus was the sole immune exposure data available.

This PCR relied on a set of 60 Vbeta primers and 13 Jbeta primers. Method: immunoSEQ multiplex PCR; TCRdb's copy keeps in-frame clones and lacks some. The sample contains about 130,000 clones, roughly 78% of which appear only once. CDR1 and CDR2 (germline): SEHNR, FQNEAQ (reference sequence). The CDR3 is 15 amino acids. Only a few counts were recorded for this clone. Its antigen remains unknown. The junction does not match germline at one end; this may be a read error. J is TRBJ2-5 and V is TRBV7-9; TRBD2 might be the D (7 bases). The receptor comes from a male donor in good health and CMV-seronegative. The sequenced material came from PBMCs. The CDR3 DNA follows: TGTGCCAGCAGATTAGGACGGGGGGCTTCGGAGACCCAGTACTTC. Encoded protein: CASRLGRGASETQYF.